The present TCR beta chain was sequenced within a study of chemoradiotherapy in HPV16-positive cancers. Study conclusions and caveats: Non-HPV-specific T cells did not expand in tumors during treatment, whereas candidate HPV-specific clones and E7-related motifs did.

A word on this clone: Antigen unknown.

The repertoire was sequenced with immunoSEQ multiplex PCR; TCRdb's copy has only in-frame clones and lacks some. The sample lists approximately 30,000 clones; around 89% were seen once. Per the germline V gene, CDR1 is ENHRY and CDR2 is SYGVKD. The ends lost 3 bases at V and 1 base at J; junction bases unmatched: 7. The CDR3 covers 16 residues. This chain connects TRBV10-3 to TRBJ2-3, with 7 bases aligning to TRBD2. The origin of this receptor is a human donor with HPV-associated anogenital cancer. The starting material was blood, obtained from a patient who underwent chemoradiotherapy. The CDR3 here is CAISDGSSGGTDTQYF. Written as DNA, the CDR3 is TGTGCCATCAGTGATGGGTCGAGCGGGGGCACAGATACGCAGTATTTT.